This T cell receptor beta chain derives from a study of neurological immune-mediated disorders. The cDNA came from 5'RACE with 10-nucleotide random UMIs. Every sequencing run returned over 190 million TCR-beta sequences, which were derived from 15-18 subjects. TCRdb re-derived calls from the 5' RACE reads in MiXCR, one entry per CDR3 protein. The sample includes 45,000 to 60,000 distinct CDR3 sequences, around 2.3% seen only once; the top ten take about 3%. This clonotype was recorded at least ten times. Its antigen is undetermined. Study-level points and caveats: With the multiple sclerosis repertoire cluster, none of the clinical or MRI features showed an association. None of the CDR3 amino acid sequences in expanded clones turned up in more than one subject, which points to private repertoires in all groups.

Trimming cost V 4 bases and J 1 base, with 11 bases left between them. Germline assignment: CDR1 DFQATT and CDR2 SNEGSKA (reference sequence). The CDR3 is made up of 13 amino acids. The receptor comes from a man between 50 and 59 years old with multiple sclerosis. The specimen was PBMCs. The chain couples TRBV20-1 to TRBJ2-7, with D possibly being TRBD1 (7 bases). The CDR3, as DNA: TGCAGTGCTACACCAGGGGGGTCCTACGAGCAGTACTTC. It encodes CSATPGGSYEQYF.